There are many counts of the clone carrying this T cell receptor (beta chain). The data stem from a study of T cells in Graves' hyperthyroidism and ophthalmopathy. Amplification of TCR beta CDR3 regions used RNA as the template. HTBI primers were employed in a first-round RT-PCR of the TCR CDR3. TCRdb processed the multiplex PCR reads anew with MiXCR; each CDR3 protein has one entry. Of some 510,000 distinct CDR3 sequences in the sample, around 21% are singletons; the top ten hold around 27%. This CDR3 is 13 amino acids long. CDR1 is SNHLY and CDR2 is FYNNEI in the germline V gene. The germline V and J ends were trimmed by 4 bases and 8 bases, with 12 bases remaining between them.

Sequencing was carried out using blood. The chain joins TRBV2 to TRBJ2-4; D is ambiguous. This TCR was recovered from a man between 18 and 35 years old with Graves' hyperthyroidism. CDR3 DNA: TGTGCCAGCAGTGTCGAGCCTGGGGACATTCAGTACTTC. It is translated as CASSVEPGDIQYF.